These 14 T cell receptor beta chains were sequenced from one sample in a study of blood T cell repertoires in COVID-19. Assay used: immunoSEQ multiplex PCR; TCRdb lists only in-frame clones, some missing. The repertoire includes 150,000 or so clones, roughly 80% of them detected once, and about 9.4% sits in the top ten. Sequencing was performed on peripheral blood. Every receptor here comes from a woman aged 45-60 years with active or convalescent COVID-19.

The chain recombines TRBV28 with TRBJ1-2, with 9 bases identical to TRBD1. Germline values: CDR1 MDHEN, CDR2 SYDVKM. The CDR3 has 14 amino acids. The V and J ends lost 4 bases and 9 bases, in that order; junction bases with no gene match: 9. The CDR3 loop reads CASSSDRGVRSYTF. The CDR3 DNA is TGTGCCAGCAGTTCGGACAGGGGCGTTCGGAGCTACACCTTC.

J is TRBJ1-1 and V is TRBV13; TRBD1 aligns across 11 bases. J gave up 0 bases and V 6 bases, and 9 bases lay outside the gene matches. The CDR3 loop spans 17 amino acids. Germline V lookup: CDR1 PRHDT, CDR2 FYEKMQ (reference sequence). The CDR3 loop reads CASRRRGTGGMNTEAFF. The DNA for the CDR3 is TGTGCCAGCAGACGGAGAGGGACAGGGGGGATGAACACTGAAGCTTTCTTT.

This chain links TRBV14 with TRBJ1-1; D is uncertain. V was clipped by 0 bases and J by 10 bases, with 9 bases between them. The CDR3 length is 12 residues. Germline V lookup: CDR1 SGHDN, CDR2 FVKESK. The CDR3, as DNA: TGTGCCAGCAGCCAAGACAGCCTAGTAGCTTTCTTT. It is translated as CASSQDSLVAFF.

This clone was seen once. This sequence joins TRBV7-9 and TRBJ1-4, with D hard to call. The CDR3 is made up of 12 amino acids. Germline lookup yields CDR1 SEHNR and CDR2 FQNEAQ (reference sequence). V lost 5 bases and J lost 8, with 9 bases in between. In nucleotides, the CDR3 is TGTGCCAGCAGCCCAAGCGGCGAAAAACTGTTTTTT. It codes for CASSPSGEKLFF.

The rearrangement links TRBV7-2 to TRBJ1-2, with TRBD1 as a possible D gene (6 bases). CDR3 length: 13 residues. Trimming shortened V by 5 bases and J by 8 bases, and 15 bases separated the two germline ends. Germline CDR1 and CDR2: SGHTA and FQGNSA. CDR3 sequence (DNA): TGTGCCAGCAGCCTCGGACAGCGGGAAGGCTACACCTTC. Translated: CASSLGQREGYTF.

The rearrangement links TRBV11-3 to TRBJ2-3; TRBD1 agrees at 7 bases. After removal of 5 bases from V and 2 bases from J, the junction contained 7 bases not matched to a gene. Per germline, CDR1 SGHNT and CDR2 YENEEA. This CDR3 region has 15 residues. Here the CDR3 reads CASSPDRVDTDTQYF. CDR3 bases: TGTGCCAGCAGCCCCGACAGGGTCGACACAGATACGCAGTATTTT.

The rearrangement joins TRBV19 to TRBJ2-7; the match to TRBD1 covers 7 bases. The length of the CDR3 is 11 residues. Trimming took 6 bases from V and 4 from J; bases not matched to a gene: 0. Germline V gene lookup returns CDR1 LNHDA and CDR2 SQIVND (reference sequence). The CDR3 region is CASRQGYEQYF. The CDR3 DNA reads TGTGCCAGTAGACAGGGGTACGAGCAGTACTTC.

The chain employs TRBV6-2 or TRBV6-3 and TRBJ2-5; tentative D call: TRBD1 (5 bases). The CDR3 covers 17 residues. Germline assignment: CDR1 MNHEY and CDR2 SVGEGT. Trimming removed 0 bases from V and 4 bases from J, with 18 bases in between. The chain's CDR3 is CASSYSRLGNRRETQYF. The DNA of the CDR3 is TGTGCCAGCAGTTACTCGAGATTGGGGAACAGGCGAGAGACCCAGTACTTC.

The J gene is TRBJ2-2, the V gene TRBV3-1 (or the pseudogene TRBV3-2); 8 nucleotides agree with TRBD2. CDR1 is LGHDT, CDR2 YNNKEL, per germline (reference sequence). The CDR3 is 15 residues long. Trimming removed 5 bases from V and 6 bases from J; junction bases left unmatched: 8. This chain's CDR3 is CASSSRGTRAGELFF. In DNA, the CDR3 is TGTGCCAGCAGCTCCCGTGGGACTAGGGCCGGGGAGCTGTTTTTT.

This clone occurred a few times. The chain couples TRBV19 to TRBJ1-6; no clear D. Trimming cost V 7 bases and J 10 bases, with 11 bases left between them. Looked up from germline, CDR1 is LNHDA and CDR2 is SQIVND (reference sequence). This CDR3 is 12 amino acids long. The CDR3 spells CASKSLNSPLHF. CDR3 in DNA: TGTGCCAGTAAAAGCCTCAACTCACCCCTCCACTTT.

This CDR3 reads CASSILAGADTQYF. CDR3 nucleotides: TGTGCCAGCAGCATACTAGCGGGGGCAGATACGCAGTATTTT. The chain has TRBV6-4 and TRBJ2-3; TRBD2 aligns across 11 bases. This CDR3 contains 14 residues. V was clipped by 6 bases and J by 4 bases; unmatched bases: 3. CDR1 and CDR2 from the germline V gene are MRHNA and SNTAGT.

The CDR3 sequence: CASSLEDRDKNQPQHF. In DNA form, the CDR3 reads TGCGCCAGCAGCTTGGAGGACAGGGATAAGAATCAGCCCCAGCATTTT. The chain has TRBV5-1 and TRBJ1-5, with 8 bases lining up with TRBD1. The CDR3 is 16 amino acids. Germline V gene data show CDR1 as SGHRS and CDR2 as YFSETQ. J lost 4 bases, V lost 0 bases, and 6 bases had no gene match.

The V gene is TRBV29-1, the J gene TRBJ1-4; 7 nucleotides align to TRBD1. Trimming cost V 6 bases and J 6 bases; bases outside gene matches: 16. The CDR3 is 16 residues long. The germline CDR1 and CDR2 sequences are SQVTM and ANQGSEA. The CDR3, as DNA: TGCAGCGTAAGACAGGGAAGTGCCGTGGGTGATGAAAAACTGTTTTTT. Translating it yields CSVRQGSAVGDEKLFF.

The CDR3 protein is CAISERGGTEAFF. The CDR3 bases are TGTGCCATCAGTGAAAGGGGCGGCACTGAAGCTTTCTTT. The J gene is TRBJ1-1, the V gene TRBV10-3; D is possibly TRBD1 (5 bases). V was trimmed by 3 bases and J by 4 bases, leaving 9 bases between them. The CDR3 is 13 residues long. Per germline, CDR1 ENHRY and CDR2 SYGVKD.